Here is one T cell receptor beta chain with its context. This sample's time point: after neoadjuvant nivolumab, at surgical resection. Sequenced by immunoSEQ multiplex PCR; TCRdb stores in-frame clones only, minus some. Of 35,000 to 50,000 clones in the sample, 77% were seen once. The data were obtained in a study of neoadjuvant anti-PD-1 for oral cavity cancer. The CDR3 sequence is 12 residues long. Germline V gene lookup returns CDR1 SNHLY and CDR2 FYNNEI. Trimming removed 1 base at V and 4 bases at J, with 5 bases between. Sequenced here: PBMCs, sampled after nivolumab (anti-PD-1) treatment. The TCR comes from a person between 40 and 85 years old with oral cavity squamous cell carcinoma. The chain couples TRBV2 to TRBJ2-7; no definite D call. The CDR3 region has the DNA TGTGCCAGCAGTGAAGAACTATACGAGCAGTACTTC. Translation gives CASSEELYEQYF.